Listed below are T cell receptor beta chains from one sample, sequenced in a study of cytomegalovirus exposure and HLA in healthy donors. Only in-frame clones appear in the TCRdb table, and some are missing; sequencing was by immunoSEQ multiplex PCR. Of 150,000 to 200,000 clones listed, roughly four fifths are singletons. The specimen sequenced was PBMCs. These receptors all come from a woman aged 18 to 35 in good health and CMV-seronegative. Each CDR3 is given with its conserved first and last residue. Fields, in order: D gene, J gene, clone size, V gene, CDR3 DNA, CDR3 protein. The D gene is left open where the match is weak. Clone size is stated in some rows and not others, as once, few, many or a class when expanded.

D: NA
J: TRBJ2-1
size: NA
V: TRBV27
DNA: TGTGCCAGCAGCCGCGGGACGGCTTACAATGAGCAGTTCTTC
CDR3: CASSRGTAYNEQFF

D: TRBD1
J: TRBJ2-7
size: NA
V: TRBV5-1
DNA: TGCGCCAGCAGCTTGAGGGGGGACAGGGCGTACGAGCAGTACTTC
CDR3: CASSLRGDRAYEQYF

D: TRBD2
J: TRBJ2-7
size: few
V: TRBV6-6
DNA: TGTGCCAGCAGTTTTATTACTAGCGGCTACGAGCAGTACTTC
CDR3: CASSFITSGYEQYF

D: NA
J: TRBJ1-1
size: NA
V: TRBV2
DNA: TGTGCCAGCAGTGTTACACCGAACACTGAAGCTTTCTTT
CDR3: CASSVTPNTEAFF

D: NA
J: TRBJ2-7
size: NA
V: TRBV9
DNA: TGTGCCAGCAGCGTAGGGGCGGGCAACTACGAGCAGTACTTC
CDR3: CASSVGAGNYEQYF

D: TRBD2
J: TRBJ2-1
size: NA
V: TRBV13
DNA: TGTGCCAGCAGCTTAACGGGACTAGCGGACAATGAGCAGTTCTTC
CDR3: CASSLTGLADNEQFF

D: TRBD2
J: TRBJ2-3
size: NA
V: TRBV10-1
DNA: TGCGCCAGCGGCCCGGGGGGGAGGGGAACGCAGTATTTT
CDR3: CASGPGGRGTQYF

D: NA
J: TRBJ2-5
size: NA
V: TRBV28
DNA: TGTGCCAGCAGTTTTGACAGCAACCAAGAGACCCAGTACTTC
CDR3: CASSFDSNQETQYF

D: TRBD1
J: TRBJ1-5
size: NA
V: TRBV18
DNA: TGTGCCAGCTCACGTGACAGGGATCAGCCCCAGCATTTT
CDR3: CASSRDRDQPQHF

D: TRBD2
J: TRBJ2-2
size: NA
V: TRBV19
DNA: TGTGCCAGTAGTTCAGATAGCGGGGGGGCCGTCGGGGAGCTGTTTTTT
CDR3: CASSSDSGGAVGELFF

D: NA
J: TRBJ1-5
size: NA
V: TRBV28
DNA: TGTGCCAGCGATGGGGGGATGAGGCAGCCCCAGCATTTT
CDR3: CASDGGMRQPQHF

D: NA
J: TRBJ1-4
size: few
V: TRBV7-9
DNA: TGTGCCAGCAGCAAAGCGGAGGGTCCTAATGAAAAACTGTTTTTT
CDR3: CASSKAEGPNEKLFF

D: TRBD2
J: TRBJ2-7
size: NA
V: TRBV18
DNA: TGTGCCAGCTCACCATTTGCGGGAGGGCCCCACGAGCAGTACTTC
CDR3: CASSPFAGGPHEQYF

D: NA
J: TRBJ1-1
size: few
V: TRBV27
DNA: TGTGCCAGCAGTCTACTATTAGGGGGTAATGTTGAAGCTTTCTTT
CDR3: CASSLLLGGNVEAFF

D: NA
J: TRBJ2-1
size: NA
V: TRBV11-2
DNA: TGTGCCAGCACTCCGAGGGTAGGGAGTGAGCAGTTCTTC
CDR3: CASTPRVGSEQFF

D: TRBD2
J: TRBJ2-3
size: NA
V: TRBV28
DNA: TGTGCCAGCAGTTTATTTAGCGGGAGTAGAGGAGATACGCAGTATTTT
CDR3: CASSLFSGSRGDTQYF

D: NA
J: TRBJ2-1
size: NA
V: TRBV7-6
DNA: TGTGCCAGCAGCTTACCTTATCATGAGCAGTTCTTC
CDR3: CASSLPYHEQFF

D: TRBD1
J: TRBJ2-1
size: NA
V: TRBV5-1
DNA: TGCGCCAGCACCCTCGGGACAGGGATGAATAATGAGCAGTTCTTC
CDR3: CASTLGTGMNNEQFF

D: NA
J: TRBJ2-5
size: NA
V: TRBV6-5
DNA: TGTGCCAGCAGCCACGGCGGGGGCGGGGAGACCCAGTACTTC
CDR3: CASSHGGGGETQYF

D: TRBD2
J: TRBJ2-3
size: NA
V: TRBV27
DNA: TGTGCCAGCAGAGCGGGACTAGGCACAGATACGCAGTATTTT
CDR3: CASRAGLGTDTQYF

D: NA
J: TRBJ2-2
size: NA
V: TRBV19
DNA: TGTGCCAGTAGCTCCCTTACAGGGACGGCCGGGGAGCTGTTTTTT
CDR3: CASSSLTGTAGELFF

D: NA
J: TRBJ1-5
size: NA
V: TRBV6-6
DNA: TGTGCCAGCAGCACCCAGGGAAATCAGCCCCAGCATTTT
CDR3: CASSTQGNQPQHF

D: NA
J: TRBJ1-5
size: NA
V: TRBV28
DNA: TGTGCCAGCAGCTCAACAGGGTATCAGCCCCAGCATTTT
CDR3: CASSSTGYQPQHF

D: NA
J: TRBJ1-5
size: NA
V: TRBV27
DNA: TGTGCCAGCAGACCCGACAGGTATGATCAGCCCCAGCATTTT
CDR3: CASRPDRYDQPQHF

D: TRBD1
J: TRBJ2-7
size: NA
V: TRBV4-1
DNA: TGCGCCAGCAGCCAAGATTTTTTGGTGAGGGGGCGATACGAGCAGTACTTC
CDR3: CASSQDFLVRGRYEQYF

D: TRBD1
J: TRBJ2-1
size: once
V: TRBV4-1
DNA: TGCGCCAGCAGTCCCGGGACAGGGGGCTCCTACAATGAGCAGTTCTTC
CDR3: CASSPGTGGSYNEQFF

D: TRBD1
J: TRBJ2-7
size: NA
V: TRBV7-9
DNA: TGTGCCAGCAGCTTAGGCCTGACAGGGGGCGAGCAGTACTTC
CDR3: CASSLGLTGGEQYF

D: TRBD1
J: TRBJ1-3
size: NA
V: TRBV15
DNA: TGTGCCACCAGCAGAGGGGGACAGAACTCTGGAAACACCATATATTTT
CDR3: CATSRGGQNSGNTIYF

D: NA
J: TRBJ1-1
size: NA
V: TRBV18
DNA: TGTGCCAGCTCACCAAAGGGGTTGAACACTGAAGCTTTCTTT
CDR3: CASSPKGLNTEAFF

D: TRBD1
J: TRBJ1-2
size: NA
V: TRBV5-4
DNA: TGTGCCAGCAGCCGAACAGGGGCCGGGAACTATGGCTACACCTTC
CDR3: CASSRTGAGNYGYTF

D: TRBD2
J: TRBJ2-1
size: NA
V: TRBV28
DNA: TGTGCCAGCAGTTTATTACTAGCGGGCCACAATGAGCAGTTCTTC
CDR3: CASSLLLAGHNEQFF